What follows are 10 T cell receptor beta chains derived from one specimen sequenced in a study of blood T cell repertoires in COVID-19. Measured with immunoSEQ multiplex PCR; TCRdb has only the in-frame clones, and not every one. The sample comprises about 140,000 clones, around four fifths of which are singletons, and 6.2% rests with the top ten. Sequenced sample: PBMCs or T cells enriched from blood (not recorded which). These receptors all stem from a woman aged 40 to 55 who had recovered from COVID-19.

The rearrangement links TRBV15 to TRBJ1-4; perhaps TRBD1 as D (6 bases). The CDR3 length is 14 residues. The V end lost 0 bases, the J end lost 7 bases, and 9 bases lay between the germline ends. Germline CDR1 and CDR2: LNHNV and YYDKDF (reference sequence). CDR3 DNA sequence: TGTGCCACCAGCAGAGACAGGGGTTCTGAAAAACTGTTTTTT. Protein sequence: CATSRDRGSEKLFF.

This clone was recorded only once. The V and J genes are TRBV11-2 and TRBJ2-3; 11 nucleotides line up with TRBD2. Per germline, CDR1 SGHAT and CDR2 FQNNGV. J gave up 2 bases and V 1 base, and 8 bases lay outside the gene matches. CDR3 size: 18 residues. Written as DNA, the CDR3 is TGTGCCAGCAGCTTAGTCCCCGGGACTAGCGGAGACACAGATACGCAGTATTTT. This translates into CASSLVPGTSGDTDTQYF. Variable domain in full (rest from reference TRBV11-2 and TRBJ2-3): EAGVAQSPRYKIIEKRQSVAFWCNPISGHATLYWYQQILGQGPKLLIQFQNNGVVDDSQLPKDRFSAERLKGVDSTLKIQPAKLEDSAVYLCASSLVPGTSGDTDTQYFGPGTRLTVL.

The CDR3 DNA reads as TGTGCCAGCAGTGAATCGAGGGACAGGGACTACACCTTC. Translated, it gives CASSESRDRDYTF. This chain connects TRBV25-1 to TRBJ1-2, with 9 bases identical to TRBD1. V was clipped by 1 base and J by 10 bases; unmatched bases: 4. Germline-derived CDR1 and CDR2 are MGHDK and SYGVNS. The CDR3 extends over 13 amino acids.

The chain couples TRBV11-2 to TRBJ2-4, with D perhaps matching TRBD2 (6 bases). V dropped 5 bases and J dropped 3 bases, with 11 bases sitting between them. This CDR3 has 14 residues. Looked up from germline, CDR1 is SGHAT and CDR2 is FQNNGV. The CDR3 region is CASSPRRDKNIQYF. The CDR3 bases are TGTGCCAGCAGCCCACGGAGGGACAAAAACATTCAGTACTTC.

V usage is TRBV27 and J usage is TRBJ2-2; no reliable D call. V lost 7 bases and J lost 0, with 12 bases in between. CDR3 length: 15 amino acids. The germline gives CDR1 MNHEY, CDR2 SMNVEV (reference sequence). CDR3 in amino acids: CASNQNDPNTGELFF. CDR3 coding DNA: TGTGCCAGCAATCAGAACGATCCGAACACCGGGGAGCTGTTTTTT.

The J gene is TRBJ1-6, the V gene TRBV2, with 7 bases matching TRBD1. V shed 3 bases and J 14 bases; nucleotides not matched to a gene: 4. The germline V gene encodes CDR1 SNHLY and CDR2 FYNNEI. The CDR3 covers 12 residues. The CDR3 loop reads CASSDQGVSLHF. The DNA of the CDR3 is TGTGCCAGCAGTGATCAGGGGGTGTCCCTCCACTTT.

The DNA of the CDR3 is TGTGCCAGCAGACCTACAGGGGTGGGAGGTCAGCCCCAGCATTTT. The encoded protein is CASRPTGVGGQPQHF. The chain is built from TRBV2 and TRBJ1-5; TRBD1 matches at 7 bases. Germline CDR1 reads SNHLY; CDR2 reads FYNNEI. V lost 6 bases and J lost 6; bases outside the gene matches: 11. CDR3 length: 15 residues.

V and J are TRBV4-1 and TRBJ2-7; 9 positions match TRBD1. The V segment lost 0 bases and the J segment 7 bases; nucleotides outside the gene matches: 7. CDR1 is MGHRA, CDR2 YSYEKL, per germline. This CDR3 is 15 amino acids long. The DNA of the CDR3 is TGCGCCAGCAGCCAAGAGCCCGACAGGGGGTGGGAGCAGTACTTC. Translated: CASSQEPDRGWEQYF.

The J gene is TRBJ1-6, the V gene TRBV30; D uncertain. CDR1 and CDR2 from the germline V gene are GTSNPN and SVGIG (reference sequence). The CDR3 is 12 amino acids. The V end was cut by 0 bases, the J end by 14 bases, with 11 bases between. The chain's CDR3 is CAWSVDSQALHF. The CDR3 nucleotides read TGTGCCTGGAGTGTAGATTCCCAGGCCCTCCACTTT. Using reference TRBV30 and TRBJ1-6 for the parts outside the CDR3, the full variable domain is SQTIHQWPATLVQPVGSPLSLECTVEGTSNPNLYWYRQAAGRGLQLLFYSVGIGQISSEVPQNLSASRPQDRQFILSSKKLLLSDSGFYLCAWSVDSQALHFGNGTRLTVT.

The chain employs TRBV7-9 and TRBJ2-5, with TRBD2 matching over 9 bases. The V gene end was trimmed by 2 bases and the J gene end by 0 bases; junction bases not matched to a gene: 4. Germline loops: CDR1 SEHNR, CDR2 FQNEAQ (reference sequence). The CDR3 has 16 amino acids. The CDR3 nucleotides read TGTGCCAGCAGCTTAATTCTAGCGGGAAACCAAGAGACCCAGTACTTC. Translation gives CASSLILAGNQETQYF.